This T cell receptor (beta chain) was sequenced for a study of blood T cell repertoires in COVID-19. CDR1 and CDR2 from the germline V gene are KGHSH and LQKENI. This CDR3 comprises 14 residues. With 3 bases removed from V and 2 bases from J, the gap between germline ends came to 10 bases. Under the authors' procedure: It was from reference gene primer amplification that nucleated cell counts were estimated. Clones were sequenced by immunoSEQ multiplex PCR, and TCRdb holds only the in-frame ones, with some missing. V and J calls plus clone size are reproduced from that table; the DNA served to infer D and trimming. The repertoire holds 250,000 to 300,000 clones, with 85% to 90% as singletons. The table lists this clone with a count of one.

The receptor was isolated from a woman aged 50 to 65 with COVID-19, enrolled during active disease. Specimen: peripheral blood. The chain has TRBV18 and TRBJ1-2; D call uncertain. The CDR3 DNA reads as TGTGCCAGCTCACCTCTAATAACGAACTATGGCTACACCTTC. The encoded protein is CASSPLITNYGYTF.